A single sample gave rise to the 23 T cell receptor beta chains below, sequenced in a study of blood T cell repertoires in COVID-19. The assay was immunoSEQ multiplex PCR, and TCRdb's table has in-frame clones only and misses some. The sample lists around 120,000 clones, around 90% occurring once. Sample: peripheral blood. These receptors all stem from a woman in her fifties or sixties with COVID-19, enrolled during active disease.

This clone was recorded once. The V and J genes are TRBV11-2 and TRBJ1-6, with 10 bases fitting TRBD1. Germline loops: CDR1 SGHAT, CDR2 FQNNGV. With V trimmed by 9 bases and J by 5 bases, 13 bases remained unmatched. CDR3 length equals 17 residues. CDR3 protein: CASSVSSTGGNNSPLHF. CDR3 bases: TGTGCCAGTAGTGTTTCTTCGACAGGGGGCAATAATTCACCCCTCCACTTT.

In DNA form, the CDR3 reads TGTGCCAGTAGTATAGCCCATGGCAGGGTTCTGTTTTTT. The encoded protein is CASSIAHGRVLFF. The chain couples TRBV19 to TRBJ1-4, with D perhaps matching TRBD1 (5 bases). Germline-derived CDR1 and CDR2 are LNHDA and SQIVND (reference sequence). The length of the CDR3 is 13 residues. V shed 1 base and J shed 14 bases, with 14 bases lying between them.

The chain couples TRBV18 to TRBJ2-6; 7 bases line up with TRBD1. The CDR3 is made up of 16 amino acids. With 3 bases clipped from V and 2 bases from J, the junction kept 4 bases outside the gene matches. CDR1 KGHSH and CDR2 LQKENI come from the germline V gene. The CDR3 nucleotides read TGTGCCAGCTCACCGTCGACAGGGACTGGGGCCAACGTCCTGACTTTC. Its translation: CASSPSTGTGANVLTF.

This clone was counted between two and nine times. V and J are TRBV18 and TRBJ2-2; 7 positions agree with TRBD1. CDR1 is KGHSH, CDR2 LQKENI, per germline. The CDR3 runs 17 residues. V dropped 1 base and J dropped 2; count of bases not matched to a gene: 7. The DNA of the CDR3 is TGTGCCAGCTCACCACGAGCCGGGACAGCAAACACCGGGGAGCTGTTTTTT. It is translated as CASSPRAGTANTGELFF.

The chain is built from TRBV5-6 and TRBJ1-1; D is uncertain. The germline V gene encodes CDR1 SGHDT and CDR2 YYEEEE. Trimming shortened V by 6 bases and J by 4 bases, and 16 bases separated the two germline ends. CDR3 length: 14 amino acids. The CDR3 region is CASIMEVGGTEAFF. The CDR3 DNA follows: TGTGCCAGCATCATGGAGGTTGGTGGCACTGAAGCTTTCTTT.

The CDR3 bases are TGTGCCAGCAGCCGAGGGGGCGAGGAGACCCAGTACTTC. Its protein is CASSRGGEETQYF. The V call is TRBV7-2, the J call TRBJ2-5; TRBD1 agrees at 7 bases. Germline assignment: CDR1 SGHTA and CDR2 FQGNSA. Trimming removed 5 bases from V and 5 bases from J; junction bases left unmatched: 5. The CDR3 runs to 13 residues.

V and J are TRBV6-5 and TRBJ1-1, with D unclear. Germline CDR1 reads MNHEY; CDR2 reads SVGAGI. The CDR3 consists of 12 residues. V was shortened by 2 bases and J by 5 bases, with 6 bases between the two germline ends. In nucleotides, the CDR3 is TGTGCCAGCAGTTACGGGCGAACTGAAGCTTTCTTT. Translated, it gives CASSYGRTEAFF.

The chain recombines TRBV4-1 with TRBJ1-3; possible D gene TRBD1, 5 bases. Per germline, CDR1 MGHRA and CDR2 YSYEKL. The CDR3 has 15 amino acids. V was pared by 4 bases and J by 0 bases, with 10 bases between. The CDR3 sequence is CASSRGTDSGNTIYF. DNA for the CDR3: TGCGCCAGCAGCCGCGGGACTGACTCTGGAAACACCATATATTTT.

The V call is TRBV5-5, the J call TRBJ2-5; D might be TRBD1 (8 bases). The V end was cut by 2 bases, the J end by 5 bases, with 19 bases between. Per the germline V gene, CDR1 is SGHKS and CDR2 is YYEKEE (reference sequence). The CDR3 totals 16 residues. The chain's CDR3 is CASSFIRPQGGETQYF. The CDR3 DNA follows: TGTGCCAGCAGCTTCATCCGGCCACAGGGGGGGGAGACCCAGTACTTC.

This clone occurred a few times. CDR3 nucleotide sequence: TGTGCCAGCAGCTTAGGAGTTGGAAACACCATATATTTT. It yields the protein CASSLGVGNTIYF. This chain links TRBV7-9 with TRBJ1-3, with unresolved D. Germline V gene data show CDR1 as SEHNR and CDR2 as FQNEAQ (reference sequence). CDR3 length: 13 residues. V was clipped by 1 base and J by 3 bases, with 4 bases between them.

The V call is TRBV5-8, the J call TRBJ2-7; the D gene is possibly TRBD1 (5 bases). The CDR3 covers 15 residues. The germline V and J ends were trimmed by 4 bases and 6 bases, with 20 bases remaining between them. Germline V gives CDR1 SGHTS, CDR2 YDEGEE. CDR3 in amino acids: CASSLQGFIRSEQYF. The CDR3 DNA is TGTGCCAGCAGCCTGCAGGGTTTTATAAGAAGCGAGCAGTACTTC.

The chain links TRBV28 to TRBJ1-5; no clear D gene. The length of the CDR3 is 15 residues. CDR1 is MDHEN and CDR2 is SYDVKM in the germline V gene. Trimming cost V 7 bases and J 1 base, with 14 bases left between them. The CDR3 DNA is TGTGCCAGCACCTACCTCTCCGTCAGCAATCAGCCCCAGCATTTT. As protein: CASTYLSVSNQPQHF. The full variable domain, completed using reference TRBV28 and TRBJ1-5, is DVKVTQSSRYLVKRTGEKVFLECVQDMDHENMFWYRQDPGLGLRLIYFSYDVKMKEKGDIPEGYSVSREKKERFSLILESASTNQTSMYLCASTYLSVSNQPQHFGDGTRLSIL.

This sequence joins TRBV4-1 and TRBJ2-7, with D possibly TRBD2 on 6 matching bases. The CDR3 extends over 14 amino acids. CDR1 MGHRA and CDR2 YSYEKL come from the germline V gene. V lost 2 bases to trimming and J lost 7 bases, with 15 bases between them. CDR3 sequence reads: CASSQPGLRVEQYF. The DNA of the CDR3 is TGCGCCAGCAGCCAACCGGGACTTCGCGTAGAGCAGTACTTC.

J is TRBJ2-7 and V is TRBV3-1 (or the pseudogene TRBV3-2); 10 bases align to TRBD2. Losses at the gene ends were 0 bases for V and 3 bases for J; bases not matched to a gene: 8. Germline V lookup: CDR1 LGHDT, CDR2 YNNKEL (reference sequence). This CDR3 region has 17 residues. As DNA, the CDR3 is TGTGCCAGCAGCCAAGAACAAGCGGGGGGGCCGGTCTACGAGCAGTACTTC. Protein sequence: CASSQEQAGGPVYEQYF.

The CDR3 nucleotides read TGTGCCAGCTCACCTGCGGGAGGGGGCAGAACTGAAGCTTTCTTT. Its translation is CASSPAGGGRTEAFF. The chain combines TRBV18 with TRBJ1-1; 7 bases map to TRBD1. The V gene end was trimmed by 3 bases and the J gene end by 5 bases; junction bases not matched to a gene: 9. CDR1 and CDR2 from the germline V gene are KGHSH and LQKENI. CDR3 length: 15 amino acids.

This clone was seen a single time. The rearrangement links TRBV14 to TRBJ2-4; D is perhaps TRBD2 (5 bases). Germline CDR1 and CDR2: SGHDN and FVKESK. V shed 0 bases and J shed 0 bases, with 9 bases lying between them. This CDR3 is 16 amino acids long. The CDR3 loop reads CASSQDWELAKNIQYF. The CDR3 nucleotides are TGTGCCAGCAGCCAAGACTGGGAGCTAGCCAAAAACATTCAGTACTTC. Supplemented by reference TRBV14 and TRBJ2-4, the full variable domain reads EAGVTQFPSHSVIEKGQTVTLRCDPISGHDNLYWYRRVMGKEIKFLLHFVKESKQDESGMPNNRFLAERTGGTYSTLKVQPAELEDSGVYFCASSQDWELAKNIQYFGAGTRLSVL.

This chain links TRBV11-3 with TRBJ2-5; the match to TRBD2 covers 7 bases. Germline loops: CDR1 SGHNT, CDR2 YENEEA. V gave up 3 bases and J gave up 3 bases; unmatched junction bases: 1. The CDR3 covers 13 residues. The CDR3 region is CASSLGGKETQYF. Written as DNA, the CDR3 is TGTGCCAGCAGCTTGGGGGGGAAAGAGACCCAGTACTTC.

This chain links TRBV6-5 with TRBJ2-5; D not resolved. The germline V gene has CDR1 MNHEY and CDR2 SVGAGI. The CDR3 is 15 amino acids. V lost 0 bases and J lost 5, with 13 bases in between. Here the CDR3 DNA reads TGTGCCAGCAGTTACTCGAGACCCTCCAGGGAGACCCAGTACTTC. Translated: CASSYSRPSRETQYF.

Note on this clone: At one end the junction does not follow the germline gene, possibly because of a read error. This chain links TRBV30 with TRBJ1-2; 7 bases are shared with TRBD1. Germline CDR1 and CDR2: GTSNPN and SVGIG (reference sequence). This CDR3 spans 16 amino acids. In nucleotides, the CDR3 is TGTGCCTGGAGTGTACACCCCCCGGGTCAGGGGGGAAGCCCCTTATTC. The encoded protein is CAWSVHPPGQGGSPLF.

The chain recombines TRBV2 with TRBJ1-6; 10 bases fit TRBD1. Unmatched junction bases numbered 7, after V lost 5 bases and J lost 6 bases. This CDR3 comprises 16 residues. Germline CDR1 is SNHLY and CDR2 is FYNNEI. The CDR3 DNA sequence: TGTGCCAGCAGTACCGGGACAGGGGCCGGTAATTCACCCCTCCACTTT. Protein: CASSTGTGAGNSPLHF.

J is TRBJ2-3 and V is TRBV7-9; D remains ambiguous. There are 15 residues in the CDR3. V lost 6 bases and J lost 0, with 13 bases in between. Per germline, CDR1 SEHNR and CDR2 FQNEAQ (reference sequence). The CDR3 region is CASRCEVASTDTQYF. DNA for the CDR3: TGTGCCAGCAGGTGCGAGGTCGCTAGCACAGATACGCAGTATTTT.

The rearrangement links TRBV3-1 (or the pseudogene TRBV3-2) to TRBJ2-7; perhaps TRBD1 as D (5 bases). Trimming took off 1 base at V and 3 bases at J, with 10 bases between the two ends. Per germline, CDR1 LGHDT and CDR2 YNNKEL (reference sequence). This CDR3 region has 14 residues. In nucleotides, the CDR3 is TGTGCCAGCAGCCAAGCTACAGGAGACTACGAGCAGTACTTC. Translated, it gives CASSQATGDYEQYF.

The chain links TRBV9 to TRBJ1-3; 7 bases line up with TRBD1. V was clipped by 4 bases and J by 0 bases; unmatched bases: 4. This CDR3 contains 15 residues. Germline CDR1 and CDR2: SGDLS and YYNGEE. This chain's CDR3 is CASSTGENSGNTIYF. The CDR3 nucleotides read TGTGCCAGCAGCACAGGGGAAAACTCTGGAAACACCATATATTTT.